This T cell receptor (beta chain) came from a study of blood T cell repertoires in COVID-19. On the study more broadly: The United States, Italy and Spain provided the acute and convalescent COVID-19 samples. The analysed material was cDNA or gDNA that came from T cells, B-cell-depleted T cells, or PBMCs.

In the source study's methods: Amplified reference gene primers provided the basis for estimating nucleated cell counts. The protocol was immunoSEQ multiplex PCR, while the TCRdb copy is restricted to in-frame clones and leaves out a portion. V and J calls and clone size come straight from that table; D and trimming were deduced from the DNA. Among roughly 290,000 clones listed, approximately 85% were seen once. In germline, CDR1 is SGHTA, CDR2 FQGNSA. The length of the CDR3 is 19 residues. The ends were cut back, 1 base at V and 6 bases at J, with 22 bases in the middle. Two negative PCRs, clearance, or symptom resolution had been documented for recovered Cohort 3 donors.

What was sequenced was PBMCs or T cells enriched from blood (not recorded which). This chain connects TRBV7-2 to TRBJ1-6; D unclear. This TCR was recovered from a woman in her twenties or thirties who had recovered from COVID-19. The DNA for the CDR3 is TGTGCCAGCAGCTTAGGAAGGACTGGAGCAGGAATCGGTAATTCACCCCTCCACTTT. It specifies CASSLGRTGAGIGNSPLHF.